The 3 T cell receptor beta chains below come from one sample, sequenced in a study of tumor and adjacent non-tumor tissue in lung cancer. This sample's RNA came from whole unsorted tissue. The library came from three nested PCR rounds adapted from ARM-PCR protocols. TCRdb passed the multiplex PCR reads through MiXCR, listing each CDR3 protein once. This table has under 150,000 distinct CDR3 sequences, 60% to 70% appearing once. Sequencing was performed on lung tumor tissue. These receptors all come from a man aged 25 to 40 with non-small cell lung cancer.

Remarks on this clonotype: A clone one base away is much larger, so this may be a read error. This chain connects TRBV20-1 to TRBJ2-1; D may be TRBD1 (6 bases). The CDR3 totals 13 residues. Germline V gene data show CDR1 as DFQATT and CDR2 as SNEGSKA (reference sequence). As DNA, the CDR3 is TGCAGTGCTAGATCCAGGGGAAGGAATGAGCAGTCCTTC. It is translated as CSARSRGRNEQSF.

The V gene is TRBV20-1, the J gene TRBJ2-6; 9 bases agree with TRBD2. CDR3 length equals 16 residues. Looked up from germline, CDR1 is DFQATT and CDR2 is SNEGSKA (reference sequence). With 1 base clipped from V and 0 bases from J, the junction kept 1 base outside the gene matches. CDR3 nucleotide sequence: TGCAGTGCTAGAGGACTAGCGGACTCTGGGGCCAACGTCCTGACTTTC. Amino acid sequence: CSARGLADSGANVLTF.

This clonotype occurred a few times. CDR3 nucleotide sequence: TGTGCCAGCAGCTTAGTTATGGGGACTGGGGCCAACGTCCTGACTTTC. Its protein product is CASSLVMGTGANVLTF. V is TRBV7-8 and J is TRBJ2-6; D not certain. This CDR3 has 16 residues. From germline, CDR1 is SGHVS and CDR2 FQNEAQ. With 1 base removed from V and 2 bases from J, the gap between germline ends came to 9 bases.